This TCR beta chain was found in a study of OX40 agonist ivuxolimab in advanced cancers. Sequenced by immunoSEQ multiplex PCR; TCRdb stores in-frame clones only, minus some. In the table there are 66,000 or so clones, over 60% of which are singletons. CDR3 size: 13 residues. V lost 5 bases and J lost 6; bases outside the gene matches: 5. The germline V gene has CDR1 KGHSH and CDR2 LQKENI. The source was CD4+ or CD8+ T cells sorted from blood, collected in a trial of the OX40 agonist ivuxolimab. The chain couples TRBV18 to TRBJ1-2, with 8 bases matching TRBD1. This receptor was identified in an adult with an advanced solid tumor such as melanoma, head and neck, liver or kidney cancer. The CDR3 nucleotides read TGTGCCAGCTCATCGGGACAGGTTGATGGCTACACCTTC. The encoded protein is CASSSGQVDGYTF.